These T cell receptor beta chains were read from a single sample in a study of blood T cells in healthy people across ages. TCRdb redid the calling of the 5' RACE reads with MiXCR, one entry per CDR3 protein. Of 700,000 to 800,000 distinct CDR3 sequences in the sample, around 40% were seen once. The specimen was blood. The receptors shown here come from a woman aged 55-70 years in good health. Both conserved end residues are part of each CDR3. Expanded clones get a size class; other rows say once, few or many, or leave the size out.

cdr3_aa clone_size j_call v_call
CASSPLTGGSYNEQFF - TRBJ2-1 TRBV5-1
CASSVVSRETQYF - TRBJ2-5 TRBV9
CAISDADPIPEAFF few TRBJ1-1 TRBV10-3
CASSPGAGASTDTRYF - TRBJ2-3 TRBV5-1
CSARDSAGPMNTEAFF - TRBJ1-1 TRBV20-1
CASSFRWGDGKNEQYF - - TRBV5-1
CASSQDTSGGLQETQYF - TRBJ2-5 TRBV4-3
CSVEDLTETFSGYTF many TRBJ1-2 TRBV29-1
CASSLAPGRAYEQYF once TRBJ2-7 TRBV7-2
CASSRQGGDSEAFF - TRBJ1-1 TRBV5-1
CASSVDFSETQYF few TRBJ2-5 TRBV7-7
CASSELRMGTEAFF - TRBJ1-1 TRBV6-1
CASSRQVSAGYTF few TRBJ1-2 TRBV5-6
CATSDGGGTGELFF once TRBJ2-2 TRBV24-1
CASTYNSGIAEAFF - TRBJ1-1 TRBV6-5
CASSSPARASTDTQYF - TRBJ2-3 TRBV6-5
CASSYSRTGNTEAFF - TRBJ1-1 TRBV6-5
CSARQTRTGATGELFF - TRBJ2-2 TRBV20-1
CSARGLDRPTYEQYF few TRBJ2-7 TRBV20-1
CASTWTKTTGELFF - TRBJ2-2 TRBV7-2
CASSLGGTGGEQYF few TRBJ2-7 TRBV7-9
CASSGLWLAGGQNEQYF - TRBJ2-7 TRBV28
CASSQGRAYEQYF - TRBJ2-7 TRBV3-1
CASSYDDAWGQFF few TRBJ2-1 TRBV6-2/TRBV6-3
CASRRFQAEQFF - TRBJ2-1 TRBV2
CASSLGRGYAEAFF - TRBJ1-1 TRBV5-1
CASSWRGQLNEQFF - TRBJ2-1 TRBV7-2
CASSLLVTSGINEQFF few TRBJ2-1 TRBV11-2
CASSYSHLAGGHNEQYF few TRBJ2-7 TRBV6-2/TRBV6-3
CASSRGGQDQQFF - TRBJ2-1 TRBV4-2
CASSFSLTGAKYEQYF - TRBJ2-7 TRBV28
CSALGPGGWAFF - TRBJ1-1 TRBV20-1
CASSPSLREGGHNEQFF few TRBJ2-1 TRBV7-8
CSARETGSNEKLFF many TRBJ1-4 TRBV20-1
CASIPGYGTSGGTDTQYF - TRBJ2-3 TRBV7-6
CASSYRDRVNEQFF - TRBJ2-1 TRBV11-3
CASSGGTGAWGEQFF - TRBJ2-1 TRBV7-3
CASSRGTSGNTGELFF - TRBJ2-2 TRBV3-1
CATSKPEDGPNYGYTF - TRBJ1-2 TRBV15
CATPGVNGEKLFF - TRBJ1-4 TRBV7-9
CAIGLAGQDEQFF many TRBJ2-1 TRBV10-3
CASSGGTGVSQYF few TRBJ2-7 TRBV5-1
CSASPPGGTDTQYF - TRBJ2-3 TRBV20-1
CASSLSVESYEQYF many TRBJ2-7 TRBV7-2
CASSWREAETQYF few TRBJ2-5 TRBV6-2/TRBV6-3
CASREDSREGGQETQYF few TRBJ2-5 TRBV2
CSARVGGNLNTEAFF - TRBJ1-1 TRBV20-1
CASRGAGGQKETQYF - - TRBV19
CASSQGRGRTNEQFF - TRBJ2-1 TRBV4-3
CANFLGQTYEQYF - TRBJ2-7 TRBV25-1
CASSPPTNYGYTF many TRBJ1-2 TRBV6-6
CASSPQMGGSYNSPLHF few TRBJ1-6 TRBV7-8
CASSGRESLLRTDTQYF - TRBJ2-3 TRBV5-1
CAWSPSLAGVGETQYF - TRBJ2-5 TRBV30
CASSWLADTQYF - TRBJ2-3 TRBV16
CASSVTGTSEETQYF - TRBJ2-5 TRBV5-5